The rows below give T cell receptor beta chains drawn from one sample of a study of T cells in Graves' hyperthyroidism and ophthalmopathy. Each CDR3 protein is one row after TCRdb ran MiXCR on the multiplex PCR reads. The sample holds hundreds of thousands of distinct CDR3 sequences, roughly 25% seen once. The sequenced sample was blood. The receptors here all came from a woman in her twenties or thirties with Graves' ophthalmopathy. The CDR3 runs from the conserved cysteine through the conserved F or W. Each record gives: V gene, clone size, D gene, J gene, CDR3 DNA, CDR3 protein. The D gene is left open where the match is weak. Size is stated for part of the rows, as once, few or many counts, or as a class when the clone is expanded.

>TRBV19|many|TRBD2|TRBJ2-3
TGTGCCAGTAGTACCGAGCGGGGGGCCCAATCCACAGATACGCAGTATTTT
CASSTERGAQSTDTQYF
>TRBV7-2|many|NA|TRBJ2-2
TGTGCCAGCAGCTTACCCAGGGTTGCCACCGGGGAGCTGTTTTTT
CASSLPRVATGELFF
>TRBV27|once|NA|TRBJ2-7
TGTGCCAGCAGTGGGGCCCTAGGTAGGATGTCCTACGAGCAGTACTTC
CASSGALGRMSYEQYF
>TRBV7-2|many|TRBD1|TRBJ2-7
TGTGCCAGCACCTCCTCGGACAGGGGGGTCTACGAGCAGTACTTC
CASTSSDRGVYEQYF
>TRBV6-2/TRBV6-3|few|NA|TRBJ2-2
TGTGCCAGCAGTTACTCTTCCCCCCTAAACGCGAACACCGGGGAGCTGTTTTTT
CASSYSSPLNANTGELFF
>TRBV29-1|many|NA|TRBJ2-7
TGCAGCGTTGTAAGGCCGCCGGGGGACGAGCAGTACTTC
CSVVRPPGDEQYF
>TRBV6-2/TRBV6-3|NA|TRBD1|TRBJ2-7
TGTGCCAGCAGTTCCTTCCGGGACAGCACCTACGAGCAGTACTTC
CASSSFRDSTYEQYF
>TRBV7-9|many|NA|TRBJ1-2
TGTGCCAGCAGCTTAGCGTCTGGGACGGACTACACCTTC
CASSLASGTDYTF
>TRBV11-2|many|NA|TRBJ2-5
TGTGCCAGCAGCTTAGTCGGTCAGCCAAACCAAGAGACCCAGTACTTC
CASSLVGQPNQETQYF
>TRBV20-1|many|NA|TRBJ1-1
TGCAGTGCCCCGGACGGAGTCGACACTGAAGCTTTCTTT
CSAPDGVDTEAFF
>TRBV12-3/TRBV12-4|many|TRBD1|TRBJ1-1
TGTGCCAGCATGGTCATCAGACAGGGCTCTGAAGCTTTCTTT
CASMVIRQGSEAFF
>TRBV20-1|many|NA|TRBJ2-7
TGCAGTGCTAGACCCTCCGGGCCCCGGAACGAGCAGTACTTC
CSARPSGPRNEQYF
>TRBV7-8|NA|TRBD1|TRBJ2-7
TGTGCCAGCAGCCCCCGGGACAGGTTCGGCGAGCAGTACTTC
CASSPRDRFGEQYF
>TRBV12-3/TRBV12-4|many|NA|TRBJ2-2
TGTGCCAGCAGTTTGTTTGAAAGCGGGGAGCTGTTTTTT
CASSLFESGELFF
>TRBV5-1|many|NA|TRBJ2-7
TGCGCCAGCAGCCCGGACGCCGCAACCTACGAGCAGTACTTC
CASSPDAATYEQYF
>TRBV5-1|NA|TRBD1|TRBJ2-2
TGCGCCAGCAACCGGGACAGCCTTACCGGGGAGCTGTTTTTT
CASNRDSLTGELFF
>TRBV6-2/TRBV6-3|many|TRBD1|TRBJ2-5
TGTGCCAGCAGTCCCTCGGGACAGGCGGGCGGGACCCAGTACTTC
CASSPSGQAGGTQYF
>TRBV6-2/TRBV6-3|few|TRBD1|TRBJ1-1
TGTGCCAGCAGGCCAACTAAATATCGCGGGACAGGGACGAACACTGAAGCTTTCTTT
CASRPTKYRGTGTNTEAFF
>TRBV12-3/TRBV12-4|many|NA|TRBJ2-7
TGTGCCAGCAGTATGTCAGGGGTATCCTACGAGCAGTACTTC
CASSMSGVSYEQYF
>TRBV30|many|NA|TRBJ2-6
TGTGCCTGGAGTGTAGGGGTGGAGGGGGCCAACGTCCTGACTTTC
CAWSVGVEGANVLTF
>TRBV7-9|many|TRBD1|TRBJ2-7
TGTGCCAGCGGCCGGGGACAGGGTGTGGGCGAGCAGTACTTC
CASGRGQGVGEQYF
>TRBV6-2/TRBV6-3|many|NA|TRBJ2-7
TGTGCCAGCAGTTCAGCTGACGAGCAGTACTTC
CASSSADEQYF
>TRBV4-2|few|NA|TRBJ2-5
TGTGCCAGCAGCCAAGAGGAGGCTGGGGAGACCCAGTACTTC
CASSQEEAGETQYF
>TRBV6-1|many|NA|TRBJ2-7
TGTGCCAGCAGTCAAGGGCCAACCTACGAGCAGTACTTC
CASSQGPTYEQYF
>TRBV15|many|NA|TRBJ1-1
TGTGCCACCAGCAGACCGGGGGCATGGACTGAAGCTTTCTTT
CATSRPGAWTEAFF
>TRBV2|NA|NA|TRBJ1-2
TGTGCCAGCGGGGCCGAAAAGGGCTATGGCTACACCTTC
CASGAEKGYGYTF
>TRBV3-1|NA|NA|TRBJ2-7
TGTGCCAGCAGCCAAGCGTGGGTTAGCTTTCGCGAGCAGTGCTTC
CASSQAWVSFREQCF
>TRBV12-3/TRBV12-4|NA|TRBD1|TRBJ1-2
TGTGCCAGCAGTCCCAGGACAGGGCCTAACTATGGCTACACCTTC
CASSPRTGPNYGYTF
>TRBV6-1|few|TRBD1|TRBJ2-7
TGTGCCGCCCGCCGACAGGGTAACTACGAGCAGTACTTC
CAARRQGNYEQYF
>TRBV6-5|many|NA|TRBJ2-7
TGTGCCAGCAGGAGGGACACCCAGCAGTACTTC
CASRRDTQQYF
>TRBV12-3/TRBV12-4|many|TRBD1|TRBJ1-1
TGTGCCGGCAGTTCGGGACAGGGAAACACTGAAGCTTTCTTT
CAGSSGQGNTEAFF
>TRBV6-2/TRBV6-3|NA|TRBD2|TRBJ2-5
TGTGCCAGCAGCCGACTAGCGGACTACCAAGAGACCCAGTACTTC
CASSRLADYQETQYF
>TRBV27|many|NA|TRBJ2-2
TGTGCCAGCAGTCCCCGCCGGGACTCCGCCACCGGGGAGCTGTTTTTT
CASSPRRDSATGELFF
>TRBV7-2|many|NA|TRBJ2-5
TGTGCCAGCAGCTTAGCGGTACTCCGGGGAGAGACCCAGTACTTC
CASSLAVLRGETQYF
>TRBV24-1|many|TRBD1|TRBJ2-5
TGTGCCACCAGCGATGCACAGGGGGAAGAGACCCAGTACTTC
CATSDAQGEETQYF
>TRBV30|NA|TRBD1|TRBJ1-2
TGTGCCTGGAGCCGGGACAGGGGGTATGGCTACACCTTC
CAWSRDRGYGYTF
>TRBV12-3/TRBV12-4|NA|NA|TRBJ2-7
TGTGCCAGCAGTTTTGTCAGTCCCTACGAGCAGTACTTC
CASSFVSPYEQYF
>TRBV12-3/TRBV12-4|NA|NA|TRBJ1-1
TGTGCCAGCAGTTTAGGAGCCCTTGGGGCTGAAGCTTTCTTT
CASSLGALGAEAFF
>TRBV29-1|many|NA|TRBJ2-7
TGCAGCGTTGAAGGAACCTACGAGCAGTACTTC
CSVEGTYEQYF
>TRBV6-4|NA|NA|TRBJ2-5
TGTGCCAGCAGTGAAGCGACAGAGACCCAGTACTTC
CASSEATETQYF
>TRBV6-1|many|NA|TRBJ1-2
TGTGCCAGCAGTGAATCCAGGGGACCCTATGGCTACACCTTC
CASSESRGPYGYTF
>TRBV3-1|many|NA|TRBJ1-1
TGTGCCAGCAGCCAAGATTCGGCGGGGACTGAAGCTTTCTTT
CASSQDSAGTEAFF
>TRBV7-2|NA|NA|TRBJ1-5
TGTGCCAGCAGCTTAGCAGGAGCAGGGCTGTATCAGCCCCAGCATTTT
CASSLAGAGLYQPQHF
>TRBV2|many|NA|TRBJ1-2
TGTGCCAGCAGTGACCGGGGCGGCTATGGCTACACCTTC
CASSDRGGYGYTF